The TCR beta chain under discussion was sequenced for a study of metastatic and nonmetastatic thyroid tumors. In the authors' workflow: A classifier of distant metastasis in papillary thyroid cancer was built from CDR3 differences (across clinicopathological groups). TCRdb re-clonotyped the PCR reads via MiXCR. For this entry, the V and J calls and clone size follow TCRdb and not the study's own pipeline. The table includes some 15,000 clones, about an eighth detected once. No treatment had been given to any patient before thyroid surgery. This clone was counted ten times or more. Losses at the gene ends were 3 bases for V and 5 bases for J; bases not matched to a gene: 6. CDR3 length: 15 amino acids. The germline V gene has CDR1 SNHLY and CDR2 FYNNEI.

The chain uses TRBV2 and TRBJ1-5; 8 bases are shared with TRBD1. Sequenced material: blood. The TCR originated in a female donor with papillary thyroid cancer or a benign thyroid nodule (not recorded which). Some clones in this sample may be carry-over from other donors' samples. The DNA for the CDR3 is TGTGCCAGCAGTGAGACTAGACAGGGGCATCAGCCCCAGCATTTT. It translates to CASSETRQGHQPQHF.